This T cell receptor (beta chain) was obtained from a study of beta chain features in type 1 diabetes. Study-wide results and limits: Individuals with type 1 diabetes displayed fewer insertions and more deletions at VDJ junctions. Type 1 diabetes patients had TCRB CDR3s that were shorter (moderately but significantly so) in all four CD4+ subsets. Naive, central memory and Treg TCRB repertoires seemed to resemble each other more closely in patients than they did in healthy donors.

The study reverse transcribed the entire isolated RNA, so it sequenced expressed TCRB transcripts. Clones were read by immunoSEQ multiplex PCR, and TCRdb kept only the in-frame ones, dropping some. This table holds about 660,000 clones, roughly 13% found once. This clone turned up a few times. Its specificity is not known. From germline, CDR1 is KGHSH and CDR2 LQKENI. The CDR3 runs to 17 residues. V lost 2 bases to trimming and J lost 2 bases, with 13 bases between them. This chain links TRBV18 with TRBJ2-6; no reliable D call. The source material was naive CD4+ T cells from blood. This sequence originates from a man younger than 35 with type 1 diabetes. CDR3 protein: CASSPTAGSTGANVLTF. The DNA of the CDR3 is TGTGCCAGCTCACCAACGGCAGGTTCAACTGGGGCCAACGTCCTGACTTTC.